This T cell receptor beta chain came from a study of CD8 T cells in ankylosing spondylitis. TCRdb processed the 5' RACE reads anew with MiXCR; each CDR3 protein has one entry. The sample includes 150,000 to 200,000 distinct CDR3 sequences, 11% of them seen just once. V lost 4 bases, J lost 7 bases, and 8 bases stayed unmatched. CDR1 LNHDA and CDR2 SQIVND come from the germline V gene (reference sequence). The CDR3 extends over 15 amino acids. What was sequenced was blood, either unsorted or a sorted T cell fraction (not recorded which). The source is a male donor with ankylosing spondylitis or in good health (not recorded which). V gene TRBV19 combines with J gene TRBJ2-1; 9 bases match TRBD1. The CDR3, as DNA: TGTGCCAGTAGTACCAGACAGGGGGTAAGGAATGAGCAGTTCTTC. This encodes CASSTRQGVRNEQFF. Variable domain in full (rest from reference TRBV19 and TRBJ2-1): DGGITQSPKYLFRKEGQNVTLSCEQNLNHDAMYWYRQDPGQGLRLIYYSQIVNDFQKGDIAEGYSVSREKKESFPLTVTSAQKNPTAFYLCASSTRQGVRNEQFFGPGTRLTVL.